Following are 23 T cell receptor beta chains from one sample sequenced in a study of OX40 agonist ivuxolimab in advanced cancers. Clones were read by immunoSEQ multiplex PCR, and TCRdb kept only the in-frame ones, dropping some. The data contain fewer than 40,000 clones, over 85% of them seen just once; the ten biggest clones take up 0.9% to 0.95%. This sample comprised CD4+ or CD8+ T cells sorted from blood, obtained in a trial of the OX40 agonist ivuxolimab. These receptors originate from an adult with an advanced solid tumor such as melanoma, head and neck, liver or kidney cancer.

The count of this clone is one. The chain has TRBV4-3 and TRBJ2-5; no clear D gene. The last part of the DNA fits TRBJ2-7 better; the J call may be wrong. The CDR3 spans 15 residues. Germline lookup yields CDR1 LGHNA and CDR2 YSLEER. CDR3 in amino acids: CASSQDRAGVYEQYF. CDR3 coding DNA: TGCGCCAGCAGCCAAGATCGGGCAGGCGTCTACGAGCAGTACTTC.

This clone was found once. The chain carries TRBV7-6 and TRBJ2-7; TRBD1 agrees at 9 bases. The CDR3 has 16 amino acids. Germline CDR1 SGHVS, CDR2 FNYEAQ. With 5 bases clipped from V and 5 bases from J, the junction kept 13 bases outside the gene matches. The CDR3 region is CASSALDRGGTDEQYF. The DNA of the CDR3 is TGTGCCAGCAGCGCCTTAGACAGGGGGGGAACGGACGAGCAGTACTTC.

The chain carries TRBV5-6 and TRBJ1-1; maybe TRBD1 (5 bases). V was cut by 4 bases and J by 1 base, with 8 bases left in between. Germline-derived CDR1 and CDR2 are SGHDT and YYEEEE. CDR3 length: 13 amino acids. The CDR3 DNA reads TGTGCCAGCAGCATGGGGGAGAACACTGAAGCTTTCTTT. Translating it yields CASSMGENTEAFF.

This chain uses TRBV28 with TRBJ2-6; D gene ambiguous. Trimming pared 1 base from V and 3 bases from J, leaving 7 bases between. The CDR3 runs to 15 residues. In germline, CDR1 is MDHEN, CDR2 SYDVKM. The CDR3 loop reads CASSLLRFGANVLTF. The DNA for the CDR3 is TGTGCCAGCAGTTTATTGAGATTTGGGGCCAACGTCCTGACTTTC.

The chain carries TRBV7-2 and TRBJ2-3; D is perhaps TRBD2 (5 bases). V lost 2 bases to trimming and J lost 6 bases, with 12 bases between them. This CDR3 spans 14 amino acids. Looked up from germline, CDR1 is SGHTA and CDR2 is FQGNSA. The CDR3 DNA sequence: TGTGCCAGCAGCTTATTGAGGGCTGGGGATACGCAGTATTTT. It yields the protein CASSLLRAGDTQYF.

The CDR3: CASSSGNTIYF. CDR3 in DNA: TGTGCCAGCAGCTCCGGAAACACCATATATTTT. V is TRBV7-9 and J is TRBJ1-3, with no clear D. The germline CDR1 and CDR2 sequences are SEHNR and FQNEAQ (reference sequence). The CDR3 has 11 amino acids. Trimming took 4 bases from V and 4 from J, leaving 2 bases between them.

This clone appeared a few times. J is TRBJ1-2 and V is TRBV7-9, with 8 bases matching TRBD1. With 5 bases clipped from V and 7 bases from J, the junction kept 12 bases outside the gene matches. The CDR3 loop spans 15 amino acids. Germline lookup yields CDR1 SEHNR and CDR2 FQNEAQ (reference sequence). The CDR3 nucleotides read TGTGCCAGCAGCCCGTCGACAGGGGCCCAAGGTGGCTACACCTTC. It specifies CASSPSTGAQGGYTF.

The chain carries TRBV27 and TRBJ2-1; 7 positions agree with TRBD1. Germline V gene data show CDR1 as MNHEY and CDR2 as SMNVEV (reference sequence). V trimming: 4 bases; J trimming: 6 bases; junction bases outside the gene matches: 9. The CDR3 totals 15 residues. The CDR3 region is CASSWLRTGLNEQFF. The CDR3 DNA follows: TGTGCCAGCAGTTGGCTCCGGACAGGACTCAATGAGCAGTTCTTC.

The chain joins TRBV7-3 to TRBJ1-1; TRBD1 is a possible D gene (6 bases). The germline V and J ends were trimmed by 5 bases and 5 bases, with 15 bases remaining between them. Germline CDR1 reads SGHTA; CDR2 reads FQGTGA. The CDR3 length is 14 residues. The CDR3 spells CASSEQGGRTEAFF. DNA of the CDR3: TGTGCCAGCAGCGAACAGGGTGGGCGAACTGAAGCTTTCTTT.

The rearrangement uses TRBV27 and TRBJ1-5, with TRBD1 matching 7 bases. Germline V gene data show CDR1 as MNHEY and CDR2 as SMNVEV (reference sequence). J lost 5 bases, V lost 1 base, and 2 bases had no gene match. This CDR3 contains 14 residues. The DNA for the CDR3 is TGTGCCAGCAGTTTATACAGGGGAGATCAGCCCCAGCATTTT. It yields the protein CASSLYRGDQPQHF.

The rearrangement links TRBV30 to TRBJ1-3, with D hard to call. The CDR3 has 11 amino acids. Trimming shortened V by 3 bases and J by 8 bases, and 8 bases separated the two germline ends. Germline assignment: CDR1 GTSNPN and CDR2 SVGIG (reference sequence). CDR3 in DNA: TGTGCCTGGAGAAGGAGCGACACCATATATTTT. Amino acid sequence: CAWRRSDTIYF.

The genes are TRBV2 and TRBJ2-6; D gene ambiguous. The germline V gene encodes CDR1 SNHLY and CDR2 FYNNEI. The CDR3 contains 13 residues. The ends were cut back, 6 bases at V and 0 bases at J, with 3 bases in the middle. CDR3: CASRGSGANVLTF. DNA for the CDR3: TGTGCCAGCAGGGGCTCTGGGGCCAACGTCCTGACTTTC.

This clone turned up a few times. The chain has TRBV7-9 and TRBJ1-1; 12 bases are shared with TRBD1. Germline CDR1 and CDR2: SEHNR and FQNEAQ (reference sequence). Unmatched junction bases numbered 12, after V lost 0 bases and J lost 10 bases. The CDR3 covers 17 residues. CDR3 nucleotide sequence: TGTGCCAGCAGCTTAGCAACATCCGGGACAGGGGGCTTGGCAGCTTTCTTT. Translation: CASSLATSGTGGLAAFF.

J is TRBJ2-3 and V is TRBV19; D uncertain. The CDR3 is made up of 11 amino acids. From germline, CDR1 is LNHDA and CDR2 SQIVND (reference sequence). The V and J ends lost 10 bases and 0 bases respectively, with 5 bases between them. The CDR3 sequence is CATRSTDTQYF. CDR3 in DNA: TGTGCCACTCGGAGCACAGATACGCAGTATTTT.

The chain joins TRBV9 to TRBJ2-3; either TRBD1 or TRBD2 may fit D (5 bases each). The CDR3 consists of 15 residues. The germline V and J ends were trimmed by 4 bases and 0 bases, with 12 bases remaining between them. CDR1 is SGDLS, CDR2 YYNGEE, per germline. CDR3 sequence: CASSRRDPSTDTQYF. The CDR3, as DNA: TGTGCCAGCAGCCGCCGGGACCCTAGCACAGATACGCAGTATTTT.

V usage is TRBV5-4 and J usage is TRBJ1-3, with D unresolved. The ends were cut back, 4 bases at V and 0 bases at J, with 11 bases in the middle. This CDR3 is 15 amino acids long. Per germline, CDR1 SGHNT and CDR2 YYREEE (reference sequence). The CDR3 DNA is TGTGCCAGCAGCGTACAAGGATTCTCTGGAAACACCATATATTTT. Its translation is CASSVQGFSGNTIYF.

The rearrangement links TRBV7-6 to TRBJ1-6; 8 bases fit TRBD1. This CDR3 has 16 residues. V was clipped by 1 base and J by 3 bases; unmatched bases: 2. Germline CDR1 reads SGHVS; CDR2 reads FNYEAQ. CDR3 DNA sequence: TGTGCCAGCAGCTTAGGTGGGACAGGCTATAATTCACCCCTCCACTTT. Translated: CASSLGGTGYNSPLHF.

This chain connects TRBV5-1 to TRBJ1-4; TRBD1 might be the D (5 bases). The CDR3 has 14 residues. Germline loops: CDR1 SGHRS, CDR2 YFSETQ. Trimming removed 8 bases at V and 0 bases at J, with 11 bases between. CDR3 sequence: CASSGTTTNEKLFF. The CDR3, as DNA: TGCGCCAGTAGCGGGACCACAACTAATGAAAAACTGTTTTTT.

Here the CDR3 DNA reads TGTGCCAGCTCTCAAAGGGGGGGAGGGGGCGACGAAGGCGGCTACACCTTC. Translation: CASSQRGGGGDEGGYTF. The V call is TRBV27, the J call TRBJ1-2, with 7 bases that match TRBD1. The length of the CDR3 is 17 residues. V dropped 8 bases and J dropped 8; count of bases not matched to a gene: 23. CDR1 is MNHEY, CDR2 SMNVEV, per germline (reference sequence).

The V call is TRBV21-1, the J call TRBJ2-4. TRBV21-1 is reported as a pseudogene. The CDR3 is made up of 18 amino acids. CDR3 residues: CASSIGPREYRAKNIQYF. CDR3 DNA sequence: TGTGCCAGCAGCATAGGACCTCGTGAGTACCGGGCCAAAAACATTCAGTACTTC.

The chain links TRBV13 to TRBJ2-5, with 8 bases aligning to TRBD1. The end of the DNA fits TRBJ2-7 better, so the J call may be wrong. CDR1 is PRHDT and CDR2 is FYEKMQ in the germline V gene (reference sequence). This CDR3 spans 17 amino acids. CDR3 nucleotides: TGTGCCAGCAGCCCTAGGACCGGGACAGGTAGCTCCTACGAGCAGTACTTC. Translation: CASSPRTGTGSSYEQYF.

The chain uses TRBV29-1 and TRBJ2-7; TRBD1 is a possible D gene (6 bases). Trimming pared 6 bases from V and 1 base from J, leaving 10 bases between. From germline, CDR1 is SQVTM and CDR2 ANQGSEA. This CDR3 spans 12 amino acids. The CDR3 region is CSVWTDSYEQYF. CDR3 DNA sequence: TGCAGCGTGTGGACAGATTCCTACGAGCAGTACTTC.

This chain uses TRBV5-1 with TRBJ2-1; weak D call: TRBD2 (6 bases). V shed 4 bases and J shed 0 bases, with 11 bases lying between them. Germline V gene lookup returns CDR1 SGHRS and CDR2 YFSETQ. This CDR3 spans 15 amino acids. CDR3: CASSRLVSSYNEQFF. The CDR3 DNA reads TGCGCCAGCAGCAGACTAGTGAGCTCCTACAATGAGCAGTTCTTC.